The 29 T cell receptor beta chains below were found in one sample sequenced in a study of human T cells and chemical hapten exposure. TCRdb analysed the RACE reads with MiXCR anew, one entry per CDR3 protein. The sample holds approximately 52,000 distinct CDR3 sequences, roughly 8.8% seen once. Described time point: pre-sensitization, week 0. Treatment specified: therapeutic diphenylcyclopropenone sensitization with weekly scalp DPC. The input for sequencing was whole blood, taken in connection with sensitization to the hapten diphenylcyclopropenone (DPC). These receptors all come from a woman aged 40 to 50 with alopecia areata. Some clones in this sample may be carry-over from other donors' samples.

This clonotype was seen a handful of times. The chain employs TRBV11-2 and TRBJ1-5; the D gene is possibly TRBD1 (6 bases). The CDR3 is made up of 15 amino acids. Trimming shortened V by 3 bases and J by 1 base, and 10 bases separated the two germline ends. CDR1 SGHAT and CDR2 FQNNGV come from the germline V gene. The CDR3 DNA follows: TGTGCCAGCAGCTTGGACAGTATGAGCAATCAGCCCCAGCATTTT. Translated, it gives CASSLDSMSNQPQHF. Full variable domain (rest looked up from reference TRBV11-2 and TRBJ1-5): EAGVAQSPRYKIIEKRQSVAFWCNPISGHATLYWYQQILGQGPKLLIQFQNNGVVDDSQLPKDRFSAERLKGVDSTLKIQPAKLEDSAVYLCASSLDSMSNQPQHFGDGTRLSIL.

At least ten counts were recorded for this clonotype. V is TRBV24-1 and J is TRBJ1-5; D is perhaps TRBD1 (6 bases). The CDR3 length is 19 residues. Trimming stripped 6 bases from V and 0 bases from J, with 23 bases between. Looked up from germline, CDR1 is KGHDR and CDR2 is SFDVKD. The CDR3 loop reads CATSQDPSKTGRSNQPQHF. Here the CDR3 DNA reads TGTGCCACCAGTCAAGACCCCTCCAAGACAGGTCGTAGCAATCAGCCCCAGCATTTT.

This clonotype was seen repeatedly, ten times or more. The chain employs TRBV2 and TRBJ2-3; D perhaps matches TRBD1 (6 bases). Germline-derived CDR1 and CDR2 are SNHLY and FYNNEI. This CDR3 comprises 16 residues. Trimming shortened V by 5 bases and J by 0 bases, and 15 bases separated the two germline ends. The CDR3 sequence is CASSQGSGFSTDTQYF. Written as DNA, the CDR3 is TGTGCCAGCAGTCAGGGGTCGGGGTTTAGCACAGATACGCAGTATTTT.

The table lists this clonotype with many counts. The chain recombines TRBV19 with TRBJ2-3; D call uncertain. The CDR3 runs to 13 residues. V lost 6 bases to trimming and J lost 4 bases, with 11 bases between them. Germline assignment: CDR1 LNHDA and CDR2 SQIVND (reference sequence). The CDR3 bases are TGTGCCAGTAGCTTGTACTCCTCAGATACGCAGTATTTT. Translation gives CASSLYSSDTQYF. Filled out from reference TRBV19 and TRBJ2-3, the complete variable domain reads DGGITQSPKYLFRKEGQNVTLSCEQNLNHDAMYWYRQDPGQGLRLIYYSQIVNDFQKGDIAEGYSVSREKKESFPLTVTSAQKNPTAFYLCASSLYSSDTQYFGPGTRLTVL.

A few counts support this clonotype. V is TRBV11-1 and J is TRBJ2-6, with a tentative D call TRBD1 (6 bases). Trimming took 3 bases from V and 2 from J, leaving 11 bases between them. This CDR3 is 16 amino acids long. Germline assignment: CDR1 SGHAT and CDR2 FQDESV (reference sequence). CDR3 residues: CASSFEGVPGANVLTF. CDR3 nucleotides: TGTGCCAGCAGCTTTGAGGGGGTCCCTGGGGCCAACGTCCTGACTTTC.

This clonotype was counted ten times or more. V and J are TRBV6-4 and TRBJ2-3, with TRBD2 as a possible D gene (6 bases). Looked up from germline, CDR1 is MRHNA and CDR2 is SNTAGT. V gave up 10 bases and J gave up 2 bases, with 13 bases separating them. The CDR3 totals 13 residues. The CDR3: CATGTSATDTQYF. CDR3 sequence (DNA): TGTGCCACCGGGACTTCTGCCACAGATACGCAGTATTTT.

Ten or more counts support this clonotype. The rearrangement uses TRBV7-8 and TRBJ1-6; D may be TRBD1 (6 bases). V was pared by 1 base and J by 0 bases, with 25 bases between. The CDR3 consists of 22 residues. Germline loops: CDR1 SGHVS, CDR2 FQNEAQ. In DNA, the CDR3 is TGTGCCAGCAGCTTAGTGAAAGCGAACAGGGCTGTATCTCCCTCCTATAATTCACCCCTCCACTTT. Its protein is CASSLVKANRAVSPSYNSPLHF.

This clonotype was detected many times. This chain connects TRBV5-1 to TRBJ2-1; 11 bases are a match to TRBD1. Germline-derived CDR1 and CDR2 are SGHRS and YFSETQ. Unmatched junction bases numbered 11, after V lost 6 bases and J lost 6 bases. This CDR3 is built from 16 residues. CDR3 sequence reads: CASKRIGTGGLNEQFF. In DNA form, the CDR3 reads TGCGCCAGCAAGCGCATAGGGACAGGGGGACTCAATGAGCAGTTCTTC.

This clonotype appeared many times. The V gene is TRBV29-1, the J gene TRBJ1-4; D is possibly TRBD1 (5 bases). Deletions cut 7 bases from V and 0 bases from J, with 18 bases between. The germline V gene has CDR1 SQVTM and CDR2 ANQGSEA. This CDR3 comprises 16 residues. CDR3 bases: TGCAGCGCACGAAATGGGGCGTATGCAACTAATGAAAAACTGTTTTTT. It codes for CSARNGAYATNEKLFF.

In its sample, this clonotype was seen many times. The gene calls are TRBV6-1 and TRBJ1-5; no firm D call. The V end lost 0 bases, the J end lost 2 bases, and 5 bases lay between the germline ends. Germline CDR1 is MNHNS and CDR2 is SASEGT. The CDR3 spans 14 residues. This CDR3 reads CASSEAGGNQPQHF. The CDR3 DNA reads as TGTGCCAGCAGTGAAGCCGGGGGCAATCAGCCCCAGCATTTT.

By share, this clonotype ranks as medium-sized. This chain connects TRBV19 to TRBJ2-1, with 8 nucleotides matching TRBD1. V trimming: 1 base; J trimming: 4 bases; junction bases outside the gene matches: 3. The CDR3 is made up of 15 amino acids. Germline V gene sequence: CDR1 LNHDA, CDR2 SQIVND (reference sequence). Here the CDR3 reads CASSIAQGAYNEQFF. The CDR3 DNA reads as TGTGCCAGTAGTATAGCCCAGGGGGCATACAATGAGCAGTTCTTC.

This clonotype showed up many times. The chain links TRBV6-2 or TRBV6-3 to TRBJ1-1; D is possibly TRBD1 (5 bases). The CDR3 has 17 amino acids. Germline V gives CDR1 MNHEY, CDR2 SVGEGT. The ends were cut back, 6 bases at V and 1 base at J, with 21 bases in the middle. The CDR3 sequence: CASSSLLPGTRNTEAFF. The DNA for the CDR3 is TGTGCCAGCAGCTCCCTACTCCCCGGGACGAGGAACACTGAAGCTTTCTTT.

This clonotype was observed at least ten times. The gene calls are TRBV27 and TRBJ2-1; a possible D gene is TRBD2 (6 bases). V gave up 10 bases and J gave up 0 bases, with 13 bases separating them. CDR1 and CDR2 (germline): MNHEY, SMNVEV (reference sequence). This CDR3 region has 14 residues. In nucleotides, the CDR3 is TGTGCCATCAAGCGGGCGAGCTCCTACAATGAGCAGTTCTTC. Its translation is CAIKRASSYNEQFF.

This clonotype came up many times. This sequence joins TRBV20-1 and TRBJ1-6; 9 positions match TRBD1. V lost 8 bases to trimming and J lost 0 bases; unmatched junction nucleotides: 5. The CDR3 contains 15 residues. Germline V gives CDR1 DFQATT, CDR2 SNEGSKA (reference sequence). CDR3 amino acids: CSPGQGSSYNSPLHF. CDR3 in DNA: TGCAGTCCAGGACAGGGGAGCTCCTATAATTCACCCCTCCACTTT.

J is TRBJ1-5 and V is TRBV6-5; possible D gene TRBD1, 5 bases. Germline lookup yields CDR1 MNHEY and CDR2 SVGAGI. V was shortened by 5 bases and J by 3 bases, with 8 bases between the two germline ends. The CDR3 runs to 13 residues. In nucleotides, the CDR3 is TGTGCCAGCAGTGGACACACCAATCAGCCCCAGCATTTT. Translated, it gives CASSGHTNQPQHF.

At least ten counts were recorded for this clonotype. The chain employs TRBV28 and TRBJ1-3; TRBD1 agrees at 10 bases. V lost 6 bases to trimming and J lost 0 bases; unmatched junction nucleotides: 11. The CDR3 runs to 18 residues. Germline V gene data show CDR1 as MDHEN and CDR2 as SYDVKM. The CDR3 DNA reads TGTGCCAGCAGACTTGGGACAGGGGTCACGCACTCTGGAAACACCATATATTTT. Amino acids: CASRLGTGVTHSGNTIYF.

Ten or more counts support this clonotype. This sequence joins TRBV3-1 and TRBJ2-7; 8 nucleotides agree with TRBD2. The length of the CDR3 is 15 residues. CDR1 and CDR2 (germline): LGHDT, YNNKEL (reference sequence). V was clipped by 4 bases and J by 6 bases; unmatched bases: 11. The CDR3 nucleotides are TGTGCCAGCAGCCTACGCAAAGGACTAGCTCGCGAGCAGTACTTC. It encodes CASSLRKGLAREQYF.

This clonotype was seen ten or more times. The chain recombines TRBV7-9 with TRBJ1-6; possible D gene TRBD1, 5 bases. The CDR3 contains 15 residues. With 2 bases removed from V and 5 bases from J, the gap between germline ends came to 10 bases. Germline V gives CDR1 SEHNR, CDR2 FQNEAQ (reference sequence). The CDR3 sequence: CASSLWGNDNSPLHF. CDR3 nucleotide sequence: TGTGCCAGCAGCTTATGGGGGAATGATAATTCACCCCTCCACTTT.

This clonotype was recorded once. This could be a read error, since a much larger clone is one nucleotide away. The genes are TRBV21-1 and TRBJ2-7; the table's D call TRBD1 went unverified against the DNA. TRBV21-1 corresponds to a pseudogene. The CDR3 spans 13 residues. The CDR3 region is CASSTKGKGEQYF. The CDR3, as DNA: TGTGCCAGCAGCACGAAGGGGAAGGGGGAGCAGTACTTC.

This clonotype was picked up many times. This chain connects TRBV21-1 to TRBJ2-3; TRBD2 is taken as the D call from the table, unchecked against the DNA. TRBV21-1 is a documented pseudogene. This CDR3 comprises 14 residues. The CDR3 coding sequence is TGTGCCAGCAGCAAAGGTCAAGGGAGGTATACGCAGTATTTT. Protein product: CASSKGQGRYTQYF.

The chain recombines TRBV20-1 with TRBJ2-1; 7 nucleotides agree with TRBD1. CDR1 is DFQATT, CDR2 SNEGSKA, per germline (reference sequence). This CDR3 has 12 amino acids. CDR3 protein: CSTGVSYNEQFF. For the CDR3, the DNA is TGCAGCACAGGGGTGTCCTACAATGAGCAGTTCTTC.

This clonotype was observed many times. The rearrangement links TRBV6-5 to TRBJ2-2, with D possibly TRBD1 on 5 matching bases. Germline-derived CDR1 and CDR2 are MNHEY and SVGAGI. CDR3 length: 14 amino acids. Trimming took off 6 bases at V and 1 base at J, with 9 bases between the two ends. The CDR3 reads CASSPDRNTGELFF. As DNA, the CDR3 is TGTGCCAGCAGCCCCGACAGGAACACCGGGGAGCTGTTTTTT.

In this sample, this clonotype turned up a few times. The chain couples TRBV2 to TRBJ2-7; D is possibly TRBD2 (5 bases). Trimming shortened V by 3 bases and J by 2 bases, and 11 bases separated the two germline ends. This CDR3 has 14 residues. The V gene's germline CDR1 is SNHLY and CDR2 FYNNEI. The CDR3 reads CASSDEPGTYEQYF. CDR3 in DNA: TGTGCCAGCAGTGATGAGCCCGGGACCTACGAGCAGTACTTC. The variable domain in full, with the rest retrieved from reference TRBV2 and TRBJ2-7, is EPEVTQTPSHQVTQMGQEVILRCVPISNHLYFYWYRQILGQKVEFLVSFYNNEISEKSEIFDDQFSVERPDGSNFTLKIRSTKLEDSAMYFCASSDEPGTYEQYFGPGTRLTVT.

The chain uses TRBV5-1 and TRBJ2-5; TRBD1 might be the D (5 bases). Germline loops: CDR1 SGHRS, CDR2 YFSETQ. V gave up 0 bases and J gave up 2 bases, with 5 bases separating them. The CDR3 covers 13 residues. CDR3 in amino acids: CASSLDRQETQYF. The CDR3 DNA reads TGCGCCAGCAGCTTGGACAGGCAAGAGACCCAGTACTTC.

There are many counts of this clonotype. The gene calls are TRBV2 and TRBJ1-6; tentatively, D is TRBD1 (5 bases). The germline CDR1 and CDR2 sequences are SNHLY and FYNNEI. CDR3 length equals 15 residues. V was pared by 2 bases and J by 11 bases, with 16 bases between. The CDR3 DNA sequence: TGTGCCAGCAGTGAAAGGAGGGGTCCCGGCCCACCCCTCCACTTT. Translation: CASSERRGPGPPLHF.

This clonotype has a count of ten or more. The rearrangement joins TRBV7-6 to TRBJ2-7; TRBD1 matches 10 bases. The CDR3 loop spans 15 amino acids. Germline values: CDR1 SGHVS, CDR2 FNYEAQ. The junction had 10 bases not matched to a gene; V was cut back by 5 bases and J by 6 bases. As DNA, the CDR3 is TGTGCCAGCAGCCCGGGACCGGGACAGGGGATCGAGCAGTACTTC. This codes for CASSPGPGQGIEQYF.

The chain couples TRBV4-3 to TRBJ1-2; no firm D call. The CDR3 length is 12 residues. The germline V and J ends were trimmed by 3 bases and 8 bases, with 10 bases remaining between them. From germline, CDR1 is LGHNA and CDR2 YSLEER. The DNA of the CDR3 is TGCGCCAGCAGCCAGACTACTGGGGGCTACACCTTC. This codes for CASSQTTGGYTF.

The rearrangement links TRBV7-9 to TRBJ1-1, with D perhaps matching TRBD1 (6 bases). This CDR3 is 12 amino acids long. Per the germline V gene, CDR1 is SEHNR and CDR2 is FQNEAQ (reference sequence). With 4 bases removed from V and 9 bases from J, the gap between germline ends came to 12 bases. CDR3 nucleotide sequence: TGTGCCAGCAGCTCCCTGGGACACAAAGCTTTCTTT. Its translation is CASSSLGHKAFF.

This clonotype was recorded only once. The rearrangement joins TRBV7-6 to TRBJ2-7; D is ambiguous. V dropped 0 bases and J dropped 5 bases, with 14 bases sitting between them. Germline V gene data show CDR1 as SGHVS and CDR2 as FNYEAQ. The CDR3 runs to 15 residues. CDR3 sequence: CASSLAPTRLDEQYF. The CDR3, as DNA: TGTGCCAGCAGCTTAGCCCCTACAAGACTCGACGAGCAGTACTTC.